These 2 T cell receptor beta chains were all obtained from the same sample, sequenced in a study of cytomegalovirus exposure and HLA in healthy donors. PCR was performed using 60 Vbeta and 13 Jbeta primers. The table came from immunoSEQ multiplex PCR; TCRdb's copy has only in-frame clones and leaves some out. The table has roughly 110,000 clones, roughly four fifths seen once. The sample was PBMCs. The receptors come from a man in his late teens or twenties in good health and CMV-seronegative.

This chain joins TRBV27 and TRBJ1-2; tentative D call: TRBD1 (5 bases). Germline loops: CDR1 MNHEY, CDR2 SMNVEV (reference sequence). The CDR3 has 14 amino acids. V was shortened by 3 bases and J by 8 bases, with 16 bases between the two germline ends. CDR3 region: CASSFRGGTGGYTF. Here the CDR3 DNA reads TGTGCCAGCAGTTTTCGCGGGGGTACGGGGGGCTACACCTTC.

CDR3 DNA: TGTGCCAGCAGCGCACCCACAGGCCCTTATGGCTACACCTTC. Amino acids: CASSAPTGPYGYTF. The rearrangement joins TRBV9 to TRBJ1-2; D may be TRBD1 (5 bases). Germline V gene sequence: CDR1 SGDLS, CDR2 YYNGEE. This CDR3 is 14 amino acids long. V was clipped by 3 bases and J by 5 bases, with 14 bases between them.